This T cell receptor (beta chain) originates from a study of cytomegalovirus exposure and HLA in healthy donors. Germline CDR1 and CDR2: SGHAT and FQNNGV. CDR3 length: 15 residues. Trimming left V 5 bases short and J 5 bases short, with 13 bases between. Researchers ran the PCR with 60 Vbeta and 13 Jbeta primers. The protocol was immunoSEQ multiplex PCR, while the TCRdb copy is restricted to in-frame clones and leaves out a portion. Found here are over 150,000 clones, 70% to 85% of them singletons; the top ten hold roughly 1.9%. Sequencing was done on a sample of PBMCs. The chain joins TRBV11-2 to TRBJ1-6; the D is unclear. This clonotype was sampled from a man aged 35-49 years in good health and CMV-seronegative. This CDR3 is CASSARVADNSPLHF. CDR3 bases: TGTGCCAGCAGCGCGAGGGTTGCCGATAATTCACCCCTCCACTTT.